This paragraph reports one T cell receptor beta chain. These data are taken from a study of shared clonotypes between healthy human individuals. Study in general: Donors had three CD4 naive, three CD4 memory, two CD8 naive and one CD8 memory plate apiece.

CD45RA-negative memory and CD45RA+ naive subsets were split from the CD4+ cells. The sorted-subset replicate PCRs were given around 200 ng DNA, which is 30,000 to 35,000 T cell genomes. This table comes from immunoSEQ multiplex PCR, and its TCRdb copy is limited to in-frame clones, with some not included. This table holds around 700,000 clones, more than 70% found once. CDR1 and CDR2 (germline): SGHAT, FQNNGV. With 4 bases removed from V and 6 bases from J, the gap between germline ends came to 25 bases. This CDR3 comprises 18 residues. The sequence derives from a woman aged 25 to 45 in good health. The sequenced sample was memory CD4+ T cells sorted from blood. As for subset: CD45RA-negative fraction. V usage is TRBV11-2 and J usage is TRBJ2-1, with TRBD1 as a possible D gene (5 bases). CDR3 DNA: TGTGCCAGCAGCTACGGGCTAGTGGGGATAGTGGGGCGCAATGAGCAGTTCTTC. Amino acids: CASSYGLVGIVGRNEQFF.